This record looks at one TCR beta chain sequence and its context. What it recognizes is unknown. The data are from a study of T cell responses to AZD1222 COVID-19 vaccine. Study results and limitations: Seropositive status at baseline applied to only 5 or 6 AZD1222 recipients. Unmutated variant regions are reportedly the target of nearly half of TCRs that are spike-specific.

The germline gives CDR1 LNHDA, CDR2 SQIVND (reference sequence). V gave up 3 bases and J gave up 3 bases, with 6 bases separating them. There are 13 residues in the CDR3. Profiled with immunoSEQ multiplex PCR; TCRdb holds only in-frame clones, not every one. This table has about 90,000 clones, over 80% appearing once. This specimen was peripheral blood, taken on day 0 of AZD1222 vaccination. This clonotype was sampled from an adult in good health. The chain combines TRBV19 with TRBJ1-5; D is uncertain. The chain's CDR3 is CASSMVPNQPQHF. For the CDR3, the DNA is TGTGCCAGTAGTATGGTGCCCAATCAGCCCCAGCATTTT.